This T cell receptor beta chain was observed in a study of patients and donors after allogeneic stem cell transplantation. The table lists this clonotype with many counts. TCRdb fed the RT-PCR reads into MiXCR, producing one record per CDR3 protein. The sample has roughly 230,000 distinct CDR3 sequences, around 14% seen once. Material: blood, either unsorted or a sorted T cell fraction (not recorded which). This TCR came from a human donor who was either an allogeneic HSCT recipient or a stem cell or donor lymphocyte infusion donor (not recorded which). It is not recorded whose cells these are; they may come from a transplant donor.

CDR3 in DNA: TGTGCCATCAGTGAAGAGGCAGGGCGGTCTCCCCAGTACTTC. It yields the protein CAISEEAGRSPQYF. The chain joins TRBV10-3 to TRBJ2-5; TRBD1 is a possible D gene (5 bases). The CDR3 runs 14 residues. Trimming cost V 3 bases and J 9 bases, with 17 bases left between them. Looked up from germline, CDR1 is ENHRY and CDR2 is SYGVKD.